This TCR beta chain was captured by sequencing in a study of blood T cell repertoires in COVID-19. Here immunoSEQ multiplex PCR was the method, and the copy in TCRdb shows in-frame clones only, minus some. This sample carries about 300,000 clones, 87% of them seen once, and the ten largest clones take 1.5%. The junction had 3 bases not matched to a gene; V was cut back by 6 bases and J by 2 bases. CDR3 size: 13 residues. Per germline, CDR1 LGHDT and CDR2 YNNKEL (reference sequence). The chain is built from TRBV3-1 (or the pseudogene TRBV3-2) and TRBJ1-2; 7 nucleotides line up with TRBD1. The sample was peripheral blood. The receptor comes from a woman aged 40 to 50 who had recovered from COVID-19. CDR3 protein: CASRGGANYGYTF. The DNA for the CDR3 is TGTGCCAGCAGAGGGGGCGCAAACTATGGCTACACCTTC.